These 27 T cell receptor beta chains were sequenced from one sample in a study of T-cell memory formation after mild COVID-19. Each CDR3 protein gets one entry after TCRdb re-called the 5' RACE reads with MiXCR. Found here are around 500,000 distinct CDR3 sequences, about 18% of them singletons; the top ten hold around 12%. The specimen sequenced was PBMCs or a T cell subset sorted from them (not recorded which). The receptor source for this set is an adult woman who had mild COVID-19 (a few samples of this study predate the infection). Cell type and time point are not known.

Here the CDR3 reads CASSLIGTGGHGYTF. The CDR3 DNA is TGTGCCAGCAGCCTAATCGGGACAGGGGGGCATGGCTACACCTTC. V and J are TRBV5-4 and TRBJ1-2, with 11 bases fitting TRBD1. V shed 4 bases, J shed 6 bases, and the junction held 8 bases outside the gene matches. The CDR3 is 15 residues long. The V gene's germline CDR1 is SGHNT and CDR2 YYREEE (reference sequence).

The table lists this clonotype with many counts. The J gene is TRBJ1-2, the V gene TRBV12-3 or TRBV12-4; the D gene is possibly TRBD1 (5 bases). The CDR3 is 13 amino acids. Trimming removed 6 bases from V and 2 bases from J, with 10 bases in between. CDR3 amino acids: CASRSTANYGYTF. DNA of the CDR3: TGTGCCAGCAGGTCGACAGCGAACTATGGCTACACCTTC.

This chain links TRBV29-1 with TRBJ2-7; D perhaps matches TRBD1 (5 bases). Germline-derived CDR1 and CDR2 are SQVTM and ANQGSEA. This CDR3 contains 11 residues. Trimming left V 6 bases short and J 1 base short, with 7 bases between. CDR3 sequence: CSVQGSYEQYF. Here the CDR3 DNA reads TGCAGCGTCCAGGGTTCCTACGAGCAGTACTTC.

This clonotype was observed a handful of times. The rearrangement joins TRBV13 to TRBJ1-1; a weak D match, TRBD1 (5 bases). V shed 0 bases and J shed 2 bases, with 13 bases lying between them. The V gene's germline CDR1 is PRHDT and CDR2 FYEKMQ (reference sequence). The length of the CDR3 is 16 residues. Written as DNA, the CDR3 is TGTGCCAGCAGCTTAGGCACGGCGACAGAAAACACTGAAGCTTTCTTT. It translates to CASSLGTATENTEAFF.

J is TRBJ1-2 and V is TRBV5-1; D perhaps matches TRBD1 (5 bases). This CDR3 spans 16 amino acids. The V gene's germline CDR1 is SGHRS and CDR2 YFSETQ. V was pared by 4 bases and J by 7 bases, with 23 bases between. The CDR3 DNA reads TGCGCCAGCAGCGACCCGGGCCTCGTTTTGGGGGGTGGCTACACCTTC. Protein product: CASSDPGLVLGGGYTF.

This clonotype has more than one count but fewer than ten. The V and J genes are TRBV29-1 and TRBJ2-1; 11 bases align to TRBD2. V trimming: 0 bases; J trimming: 8 bases; junction bases outside the gene matches: 9. Germline assignment: CDR1 SQVTM and CDR2 ANQGSEA. The CDR3 sequence is 16 residues long. The CDR3 DNA follows: TGCAGCGTTGAAGAAGGGACTAGCGGAACTGGTCATGAGCAGTTCTTC. It translates to CSVEEGTSGTGHEQFF.

This clonotype has just a few counts. This chain links TRBV7-8 with TRBJ2-3, with 12 bases identical to TRBD2. This CDR3 is 16 amino acids long. Per the germline V gene, CDR1 is SGHVS and CDR2 is FQNEAQ. The J segment lost 2 bases and the V segment lost 4 bases, leaving 4 bases of the junction unmatched. This chain's CDR3 is CASSSRTSGNTDTQYF. The CDR3 coding sequence is TGTGCCAGCAGCTCCCGGACTAGCGGGAACACAGATACGCAGTATTTT.

This sequence joins TRBV3-1 and TRBJ2-7; maybe TRBD2 (6 bases). In germline, CDR1 is LGHDT, CDR2 YNNKEL (reference sequence). The CDR3 has 14 residues. V lost 3 bases to trimming and J lost 6 bases, with 15 bases between them. CDR3 loop: CASSHMEGGTEQYF. Written as DNA, the CDR3 is TGTGCCAGCAGCCACATGGAAGGAGGGACCGAGCAGTACTTC.

This clonotype was observed a few times. The chain couples TRBV7-8 to TRBJ2-1; D is unclear. Per the germline V gene, CDR1 is SGHVS and CDR2 is FQNEAQ. The CDR3 is 15 amino acids. The V end was cut by 0 bases, the J end by 3 bases, with 9 bases between. Here the CDR3 reads CASSLAPRGYNEQFF. CDR3 coding DNA: TGTGCCAGCAGCTTAGCGCCACGAGGCTACAATGAGCAGTTCTTC.

This clonotype has more than one count but fewer than ten. This chain links TRBV4-1 with TRBJ1-1; D may be TRBD1 (5 bases). CDR1 is MGHRA and CDR2 is YSYEKL in the germline V gene. Trimming removed 1 base from V and 1 base from J, with 10 bases in between. This CDR3 spans 15 amino acids. The CDR3 DNA sequence: TGCGCCAGCAGCCAAGGGGCAGGGACGAACACTGAAGCTTTCTTT. Translated, it gives CASSQGAGTNTEAFF.

J is TRBJ1-1 and V is TRBV6-2 or TRBV6-3; TRBD1 matches at 7 bases. The CDR3 extends over 17 amino acids. In germline, CDR1 is MNHEY, CDR2 SVGEGT. The ends lost 2 bases at V and 5 bases at J; junction bases unmatched: 14. Written as DNA, the CDR3 is TGTGCCAGCAGTTACGGGAGGGGGCCCCGGCGAGAAACTGAAGCTTTCTTT. Translation: CASSYGRGPRRETEAFF.

The sample holds a few counts of this clonotype. V and J are TRBV7-6 and TRBJ2-3; 11 bases are shared with TRBD2. Germline V gives CDR1 SGHVS, CDR2 FNYEAQ. The CDR3 consists of 18 residues. Germline trimming cut 5 bases from V and 3 bases from J; bases unmatched to any gene: 13. DNA for the CDR3: TGTGCCAGCAGCCCAACAGCGCTAGCGGGGGGTCATACAGATACGCAGTATTTT. Its translation is CASSPTALAGGHTDTQYF.

The rearrangement links TRBV12-3 or TRBV12-4 to TRBJ2-7; TRBD1 is a possible D gene (6 bases). CDR3 length: 14 amino acids. Between the trimmed V and J ends, which lost 3 bases and 4 bases, there was a span of 13 bases. CDR3 nucleotide sequence: TGTGCCAGCAGTTTCGGACAGCCTAGATACGAGCAGTACTTC. Its protein product is CASSFGQPRYEQYF.

The J gene is TRBJ2-7, the V gene TRBV7-9; D tentatively reads TRBD1 or TRBD2 (5 bases each). CDR1 is SEHNR and CDR2 is FQNEAQ in the germline V gene (reference sequence). The CDR3 loop spans 19 amino acids. Trimming removed 1 base at V and 7 bases at J, with 29 bases between. In DNA, the CDR3 is TGTGCCAGCAGCTTAGAACCCAAGCTTTCGAGGGGTACGGTGCGAGAGCAGTACTTC. Its translation is CASSLEPKLSRGTVREQYF.

V is TRBV7-8 and J is TRBJ1-2; 7 bases align to TRBD1. Losses at the gene ends were 5 bases for V and 6 bases for J; bases not matched to a gene: 12. There are 15 residues in the CDR3. Germline V lookup: CDR1 SGHVS, CDR2 FQNEAQ. The CDR3, as DNA: TGTGCCAGCAGCACCAGCAGGGGGTCTGTAAATGGCTACACCTTC. Protein sequence: CASSTSRGSVNGYTF.

In this sample, this clonotype turned up a few times. The CDR3 DNA follows: TGTGCCAGCAGCAGGGACAGGGGGCCCGGGGAGCTGTTTTTT. Translated: CASSRDRGPGELFF. V is TRBV6-5 and J is TRBJ2-2; 12 positions match TRBD1. This CDR3 is 14 amino acids long. Germline trimming cut 6 bases from V and 6 bases from J; bases unmatched to any gene: 2. Germline V gives CDR1 MNHEY, CDR2 SVGAGI.

In its sample, this clonotype was seen a few times. The chain recombines TRBV18 with TRBJ2-2; D gene ambiguous. From germline, CDR1 is KGHSH and CDR2 LQKENI. This CDR3 region has 11 residues. With 3 bases removed from V and 11 bases from J, the gap between germline ends came to 7 bases. Written as DNA, the CDR3 is TGTGCCAGCTCACCTGACCGTGAGCTGTTTTTT. This translates into CASSPDRELFF.

The rearrangement uses TRBV5-1 and TRBJ1-5, with 7 nucleotides matching TRBD1. The CDR3 sequence is 15 residues long. Trimming removed 0 bases from V and 4 bases from J; junction bases left unmatched: 4. In germline, CDR1 is SGHRS, CDR2 YFSETQ. In DNA, the CDR3 is TGCGCCAGCAGCTTGGAGGGACAGATAAATCAGCCCCAGCATTTT. Encoded protein: CASSLEGQINQPQHF.

The CDR3 sequence: CATSPRRAGKETQYF. CDR3 nucleotide sequence: TGTGCCACCAGCCCTCGCAGGGCCGGGAAAGAGACCCAGTACTTC. The V gene is TRBV15, the J gene TRBJ2-5; the D gene could be TRBD1 or TRBD2 (5 bases each). The V end was cut by 5 bases, the J end by 3 bases, with 16 bases between. The germline CDR1 and CDR2 sequences are LNHNV and YYDKDF (reference sequence). There are 15 residues in the CDR3. Using reference TRBV15 and TRBJ2-5 for the parts outside the CDR3, the full variable domain is DAMVIQNPRYQVTQFGKPVTLSCSQTLNHNVMYWYQQKSSQAPKLLFHYYDKDFNNEADTPDNFQSRRPNTSFCFLDIRSPGLGDTAMYLCATSPRRAGKETQYFGPGTRLLVL.

Only a few counts were recorded for this clonotype. V and J are TRBV12-3 or TRBV12-4 and TRBJ2-1; TRBD1 matches at 7 bases. With V trimmed by 3 bases and J by 6 bases, 8 bases remained unmatched. The length of the CDR3 is 15 residues. In DNA, the CDR3 is TGTGCCAGCAGTTTGGGAGACAGGGACGTCAATGAGCAGTTCTTC. Amino acid sequence: CASSLGDRDVNEQFF.

In its sample, this clonotype was seen a few times. Here the CDR3 reads CASSSGTGGVEKLFF. The CDR3 nucleotides are TGTGCCAGCAGTTCCGGGACAGGGGGTGTAGAAAAACTGTTTTTT. V usage is TRBV28 and J usage is TRBJ1-4; TRBD1 matches at 11 bases. The CDR3 is 15 residues long. CDR1 and CDR2 (germline): MDHEN, SYDVKM. V was pared by 4 bases and J by 8 bases, with 6 bases of the junction left unmatched.

This clonotype has more than one count but fewer than ten. CDR3 DNA sequence: TGCGCCAGCAGCTTCCGGGGGGACATGGACACTGAAGCTTTCTTT. Translating it yields CASSFRGDMDTEAFF. The rearrangement joins TRBV5-1 to TRBJ1-1; possibly TRBD1 for D (6 bases). Germline-derived CDR1 and CDR2 are SGHRS and YFSETQ. The CDR3 totals 15 residues. V was trimmed by 2 bases and J by 3 bases, leaving 14 bases between them.

The rearrangement uses TRBV10-3 and TRBJ2-3; 8 bases are shared with TRBD2. V lost 3 bases, J lost 3 bases, and 5 bases stayed unmatched. Germline CDR1 ENHRY, CDR2 SYGVKD. The CDR3 length is 15 residues. The CDR3 sequence: CAISDGPSGTDTQYF. CDR3 sequence (DNA): TGTGCCATCAGTGATGGGCCTAGCGGGACAGATACGCAGTATTTT.

This clonotype was seen a few times. This rearrangement joins TRBV5-4 to TRBJ2-7, with TRBD2 identical over 12 bases. The CDR3 has 17 residues. Germline V gene data show CDR1 as SGHNT and CDR2 as YYREEE (reference sequence). The trim removed 4 bases at V and 1 base at J, leaving 9 bases unmatched. The chain's CDR3 is CASSLQLAGGHSYEQYF. For the CDR3, the DNA is TGTGCCAGCAGCCTCCAACTAGCGGGGGGACATTCCTACGAGCAGTACTTC. The full variable domain, in which reference TRBV5-4 and TRBJ2-7 provide the parts outside the CDR3, is ETGVTQSPTHLIKTRGQQVTLRCSSQSGHNTVSWYQQALGQGPQFIFQYYREEENGRGNFPPRFSGLQFPNYSSELNVNALELDDSALYLCASSLQLAGGHSYEQYFGPGTRLTVT.

V is TRBV24-1 and J is TRBJ2-1; tentatively, D is TRBD1 (5 bases). Germline V gene lookup returns CDR1 KGHDR and CDR2 SFDVKD. The CDR3 is 14 residues long. Trimming removed 4 bases at V and 5 bases at J, with 11 bases between. CDR3: CATSDWGLNNEQFF. CDR3 in DNA: TGTGCCACCAGTGACTGGGGCTTAAACAATGAGCAGTTCTTC.

This clonotype was detected many times. The rearrangement uses TRBV7-9 and TRBJ1-1; the D gene is possibly TRBD1 (5 bases). The CDR3 is made up of 19 amino acids. The germline V gene has CDR1 SEHNR and CDR2 FQNEAQ (reference sequence). V was pared by 5 bases and J by 3 bases, with 28 bases between. In DNA, the CDR3 is TGTGCCAGCAGCCCCCTAACCGGGACTCCCACCCTTCGGGACACTGAAGCTTTCTTT. This translates into CASSPLTGTPTLRDTEAFF.

The chain is built from TRBV19 and TRBJ2-3; 11 bases line up with TRBD2. CDR3 length: 15 amino acids. V shed 9 bases, J shed 0 bases, and the junction held 5 bases outside the gene matches. CDR1 LNHDA and CDR2 SQIVND come from the germline V gene (reference sequence). The CDR3 DNA reads TGTGCCAGCCAGACTAGCGGGACAAGCACAGATACGCAGTATTTT. Its protein product is CASQTSGTSTDTQYF.